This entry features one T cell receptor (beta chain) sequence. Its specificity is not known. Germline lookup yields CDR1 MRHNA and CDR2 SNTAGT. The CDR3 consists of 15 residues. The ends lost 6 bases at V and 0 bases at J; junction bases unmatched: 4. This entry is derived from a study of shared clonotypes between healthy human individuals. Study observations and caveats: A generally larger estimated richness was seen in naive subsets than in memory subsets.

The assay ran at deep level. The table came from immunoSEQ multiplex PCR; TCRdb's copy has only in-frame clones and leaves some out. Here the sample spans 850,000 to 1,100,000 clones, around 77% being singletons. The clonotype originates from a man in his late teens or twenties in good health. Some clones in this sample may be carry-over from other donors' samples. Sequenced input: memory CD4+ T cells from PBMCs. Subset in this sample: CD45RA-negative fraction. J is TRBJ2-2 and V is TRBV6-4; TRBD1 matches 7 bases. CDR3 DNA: TGTGCCAGCAGACGCGACAGGGCGAACACCGGGGAGCTGTTTTTT. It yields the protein CASRRDRANTGELFF.